A selection of T cell receptor beta chains follows, all from one sample in a study of human T cells and chemical hapten exposure. One entry per CDR3 protein results from TCRdb running MiXCR on the RACE reads. The sample consists of around 50,000 distinct CDR3 sequences, about 9.6% of them appearing once. The sequences come from whole blood, collected in connection with sensitization to the hapten diphenylcyclopropenone (DPC). Every receptor here comes from a woman between 40 and 50 years old with alopecia areata. Some clones in this sample may be carry-over from other donors' samples. Each CDR3 is given with its conserved first and last residue. A D gene is named only where the DNA matches it firmly. Clone sizes are given selectively: once, few, many, or a class where the clone is expanded.

J gene: TRBJ2-2; D gene: .; V gene: TRBV4-3; clone size: few; CDR3 DNA: TGCGCCAGCAGCCAGCCGGTCAGTCGGCGGGGGAACACCGGGGAGCTGTTTTTT; CDR3 protein: CASSQPVSRRGNTGELFF
J gene: TRBJ2-5; D gene: .; V gene: TRBV6-1; clone size: many; CDR3 DNA: TGTGCCAGCACTTCCTATCCAAAGACCCAGTACTTC; CDR3 protein: CASTSYPKTQYF
J gene: TRBJ1-1; D gene: TRBD1; V gene: TRBV2; clone size: many; CDR3 DNA: TGTGCCAGCAGCGAGGGACAGTTTTTTACTGAAGCTTTCTTT; CDR3 protein: CASSEGQFFTEAFF
J gene: TRBJ1-4; D gene: .; V gene: TRBV27; clone size: .; CDR3 DNA: TGTGCCAGCAGTTTAACCATCGCCGCCATAGAAAAACTGTTTTTT; CDR3 protein: CASSLTIAAIEKLFF
J gene: TRBJ1-1; D gene: .; V gene: TRBV11-3; clone size: many; CDR3 DNA: TGTGCCAGCAGCTCCCACAGGGCTGGAAACACTGAAGCTTTCTTT; CDR3 protein: CASSSHRAGNTEAFF
J gene: TRBJ1-1; D gene: .; V gene: TRBV2; clone size: .; CDR3 DNA: TGTGCCAGCACCAACAGGGAATTAGACACTGAAGCTTTCTTT; CDR3 protein: CASTNRELDTEAFF
J gene: TRBJ2-2; D gene: TRBD2; V gene: TRBV11-2; clone size: many; CDR3 DNA: TGTGCCAGCAGCAAGTCTAGCGGGGGGACCGGGGAGCTGTTTTTT; CDR3 protein: CASSKSSGGTGELFF
J gene: TRBJ1-2; D gene: TRBD1; V gene: TRBV30; clone size: few; CDR3 DNA: TGTGCCTGGACCGCACAGGGGGCAGGAGGCTATGGCTACACCTTC; CDR3 protein: CAWTAQGAGGYGYTF
J gene: TRBJ2-3; D gene: TRBD2; V gene: TRBV9; clone size: many; CDR3 DNA: TGTGCCAGCAGCTCGGGACTAGCGGGGACTTCCGGGGCAGATACGCAGTATTTT; CDR3 protein: CASSSGLAGTSGADTQYF
J gene: TRBJ2-2; D gene: .; V gene: TRBV20-1; clone size: many; CDR3 DNA: TGCAGTGCTGGACGGGACCCGGGGGCCGGGGAGCTGTTTTTT; CDR3 protein: CSAGRDPGAGELFF
J gene: TRBJ2-1; D gene: TRBD2; V gene: TRBV15; clone size: .; CDR3 DNA: TGTGCCACCAGCAGAGATAGAACTAGCGGGGGGTACAATGAGCAGTTCTTC; CDR3 protein: CATSRDRTSGGYNEQFF
J gene: TRBJ1-1; D gene: .; V gene: TRBV5-1; clone size: many; CDR3 DNA: TGCGCCAGCAGCTTGGGGTCGACAGTGGCCATGAACACTGAAGCTTTCTTT; CDR3 protein: CASSLGSTVAMNTEAFF
J gene: TRBJ2-1; D gene: .; V gene: TRBV3-1; clone size: many; CDR3 DNA: TGTGCCAGCAGTGCAGAGGGGAATGAGCAGTTCTTC; CDR3 protein: CASSAEGNEQFF